This TCR beta chain was profiled in a study of response to subunit inactivated influenza vaccine. With respect to this clonotype: The antigen is unknown.

Notes on the study in general: Authors suggested seasonal influenza vaccinations each recruit few new T cells.

CDR3 length equals 16 residues. V shed 4 bases, J shed 8 bases, and the junction held 9 bases outside the gene matches. Germline V lookup: CDR1 SEHNR, CDR2 FQNEAQ (reference sequence). TCRdb fed the RT-PCR reads into MiXCR, producing one record per CDR3 protein. The table lists around 650,000 distinct CDR3 sequences, 15% to 18% of them singletons, with under 14% in the top ten. Sequenced here: PBMCs from blood, sampled about 11 days after vaccination. The source is a man in his forties or fifties who received an inactivated influenza vaccine. The chain joins TRBV7-9 to TRBJ2-2, with 11 bases matching TRBD1. As DNA, the CDR3 is TGTGCCAGCAGCTCTCGGGACAGGGGGTTTTCGGGGGAGCTGTTTTTT. It is translated as CASSSRDRGFSGELFF.